This T cell receptor beta chain was sequenced during a study of blood T cell repertoires in COVID-19. At the level of the study: The study drew acute and convalescent COVID-19 samples from the United States, Italy and Spain.

As processed by the authors: How many nucleated cells were present was estimated from reference gene primer amplification. Using immunoSEQ multiplex PCR, the repertoire was profiled, and TCRdb retains in-frame clones only, with some absent. The V and J calls and clone size are taken from that table; D and trimming were inferred from the DNA. This sample carries 130,000 to 150,000 clones, 84% of them seen once, and the ten largest clones take over 5%. V shed 6 bases and J 4 bases; nucleotides not matched to a gene: 13. Germline CDR1 is MNHEY and CDR2 is SVGEGT. The length of the CDR3 is 16 residues. The specimen sequenced was peripheral blood. The V and J genes are TRBV6-2 or TRBV6-3 and TRBJ1-1, with TRBD1 matching over 8 bases. The sequence came from a human donor in a cohort sampled during active COVID-19. CDR3 sequence reads: CASSFGTGRRGTEAFF. Here the CDR3 DNA reads TGTGCCAGCAGCTTTGGGACAGGTCGAAGAGGCACTGAAGCTTTCTTT.